This T cell receptor (beta chain) is from a study of blood T cell repertoires in COVID-19. Study details: Collection of acute and convalescent COVID-19 samples took place in the United States, Italy and Spain. Nucleic acid was either cDNA or gDNA, and it came from T cells, B-cell-depleted T cells, or PBMCs.

This CDR3 comprises 13 residues. Germline V gene data show CDR1 as LNHDA and CDR2 as SQIVND (reference sequence). Trimming cost V 3 bases and J 5 bases, with 7 bases left between them. Followed over time, Seattle patients had been enrolled while infection was active. In the original workflow: Reference gene primer amplification in the assay estimated nucleated cell counts. The assay was immunoSEQ multiplex PCR, and TCRdb's table has in-frame clones only and misses some. V and J calls and clone size are given by that table; D and trimming were obtained from the DNA. The sample shows 250,000 or so clones, around 88% of them seen only once.

Sequenced sample: peripheral blood. The TCR comes from a woman between 25 and 40 years old with COVID-19, enrolled during active disease. V and J are TRBV19 and TRBJ1-4; no clear D gene. CDR3 residues: CASSMRWNEKLFF. As DNA, the CDR3 is TGTGCCAGTAGTATGAGGTGGAATGAAAAACTGTTTTTT.